This TCR beta chain derives from a study of OX40 agonist ivuxolimab in advanced cancers. Overall study findings and caveats: Several nonresponders also turned out to have low normalized T-cell clonal expansion.

In regard to this clone: No antigen is known for it.

Measured with immunoSEQ multiplex PCR; TCRdb has only the in-frame clones, and not every one. The table has just over 90,000 clones, under 95% seen once. Losses at the gene ends were 6 bases for V and 9 bases for J; bases not matched to a gene: 14. The CDR3 totals 15 residues. CDR1 is MGHRA and CDR2 is YSYEKL in the germline V gene. This receptor was obtained from an adult with an advanced solid tumor such as melanoma, head and neck, liver or kidney cancer. The genes are TRBV4-1 and TRBJ2-1; TRBD2 matches at 7 bases. The specimen comprised CD4+ or CD8+ T cells sorted from blood, sampled in a trial of the OX40 agonist ivuxolimab. The CDR3 protein is CASRPYSGIGTEQFF. The DNA of the CDR3 is TGCGCCAGCAGGCCTTACAGCGGGATCGGCACTGAGCAGTTCTTC.